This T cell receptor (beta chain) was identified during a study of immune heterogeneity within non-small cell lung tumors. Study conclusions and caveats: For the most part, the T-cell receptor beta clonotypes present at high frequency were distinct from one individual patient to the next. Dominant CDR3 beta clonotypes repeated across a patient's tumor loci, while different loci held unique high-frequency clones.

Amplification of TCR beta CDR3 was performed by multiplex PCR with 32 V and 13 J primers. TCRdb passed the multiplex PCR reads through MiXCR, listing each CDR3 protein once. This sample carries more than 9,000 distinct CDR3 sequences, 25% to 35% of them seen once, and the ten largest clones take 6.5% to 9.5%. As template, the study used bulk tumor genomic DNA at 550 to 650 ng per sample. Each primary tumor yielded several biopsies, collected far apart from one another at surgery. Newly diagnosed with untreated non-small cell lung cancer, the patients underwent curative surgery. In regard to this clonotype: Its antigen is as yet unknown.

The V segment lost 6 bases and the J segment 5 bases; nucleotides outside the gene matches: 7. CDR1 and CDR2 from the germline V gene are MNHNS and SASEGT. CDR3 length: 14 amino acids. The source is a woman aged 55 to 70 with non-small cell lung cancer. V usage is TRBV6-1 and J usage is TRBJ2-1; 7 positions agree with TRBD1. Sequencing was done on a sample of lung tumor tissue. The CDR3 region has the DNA TGTGCCAGCAGGGAATCCGGGACAGACAATGAGCAGTTCTTC. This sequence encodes CASRESGTDNEQFF.